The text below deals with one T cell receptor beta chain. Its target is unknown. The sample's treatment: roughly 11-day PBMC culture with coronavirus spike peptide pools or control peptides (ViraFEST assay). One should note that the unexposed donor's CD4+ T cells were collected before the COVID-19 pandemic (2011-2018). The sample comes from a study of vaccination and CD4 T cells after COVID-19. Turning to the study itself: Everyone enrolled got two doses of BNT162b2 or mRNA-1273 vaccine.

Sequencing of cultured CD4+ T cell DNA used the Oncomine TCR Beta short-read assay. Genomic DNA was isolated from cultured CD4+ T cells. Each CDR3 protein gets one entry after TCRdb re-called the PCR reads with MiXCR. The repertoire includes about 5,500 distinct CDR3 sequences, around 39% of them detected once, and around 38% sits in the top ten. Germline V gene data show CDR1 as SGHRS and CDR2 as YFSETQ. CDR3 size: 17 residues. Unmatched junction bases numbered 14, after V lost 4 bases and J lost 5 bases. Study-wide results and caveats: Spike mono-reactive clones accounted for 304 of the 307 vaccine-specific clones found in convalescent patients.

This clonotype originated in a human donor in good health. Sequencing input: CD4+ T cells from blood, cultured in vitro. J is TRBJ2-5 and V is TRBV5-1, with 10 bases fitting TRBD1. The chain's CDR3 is CASSPGSAWGQGETQYF. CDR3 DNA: TGCGCCAGCAGCCCAGGTTCAGCGTGGGGACAGGGGGAGACCCAGTACTTC.